This T cell receptor (beta chain) originates from a study of regulatory T cells in long-lasting Graves disease. Time point noted: persistent/refractory GD, antithyroid drugs over 5 years with positive TRAb. Extracted PBMC RNA gave rise to the TCR library. Building the TCR beta libraries relied on iRepertoire HTBI primers, and CDR3 regions underwent Arm-PCR. MiXCR was run by TCRdb on the multiplex PCR reads, yielding one entry per CDR3 protein. Among 350,000 to 450,000 distinct CDR3 sequences listed, around 20% were seen once. This CDR3 region has 17 residues. Germline V gene lookup returns CDR1 LGHNA and CDR2 YSLEER. V was pared by 0 bases and J by 1 base, with 13 bases between.

This specimen consisted of peripheral blood mononuclear cells (PBMCs), obtained when the disease was refractory, from a patient treated with antithyroid drugs. The source of this sequence is a female donor with Graves disease. The chain links TRBV4-3 to TRBJ1-5; D ambiguous. The CDR3 is CASSQENRQVSNQPQHF. The CDR3, as DNA: TGCGCCAGCAGCCAAGAGAACCGGCAGGTGAGCAATCAGCCCCAGCATTTT.